This entry is about one T cell receptor (beta chain). What it recognizes is unknown. This entry belongs to a study of CD8 T cell repertoires and HIV-1 epitope variants. The wider study: T cells were stimulated with Twenty-five Gag and Nef peptides separately. Tested: three Gag epitope families, Nef HW9 and YT9.

Measured with immunoSEQ multiplex PCR; TCRdb has only the in-frame clones, and not every one. The table lists 2,000 to 3,000 clones, around 73% of them singletons. The receptor was isolated from a male donor with HIV. Sequenced sample: cultured CD8+ T cells derived from PBMCs.

The CDR3 loop is CASSLQGEANTEAFF. The CDR3 nucleotides are TGTGCCAGCAGTTTACAGGGGGAAGCCAACACTGAAGCTTTCTTT. The chain combines TRBV13 with TRBJ1-1, with TRBD1 matching over 8 bases. V dropped 6 bases and J dropped 2; count of bases not matched to a gene: 8. The germline V gene encodes CDR1 PRHDT and CDR2 FYEKMQ (reference sequence). The CDR3 spans 15 residues.